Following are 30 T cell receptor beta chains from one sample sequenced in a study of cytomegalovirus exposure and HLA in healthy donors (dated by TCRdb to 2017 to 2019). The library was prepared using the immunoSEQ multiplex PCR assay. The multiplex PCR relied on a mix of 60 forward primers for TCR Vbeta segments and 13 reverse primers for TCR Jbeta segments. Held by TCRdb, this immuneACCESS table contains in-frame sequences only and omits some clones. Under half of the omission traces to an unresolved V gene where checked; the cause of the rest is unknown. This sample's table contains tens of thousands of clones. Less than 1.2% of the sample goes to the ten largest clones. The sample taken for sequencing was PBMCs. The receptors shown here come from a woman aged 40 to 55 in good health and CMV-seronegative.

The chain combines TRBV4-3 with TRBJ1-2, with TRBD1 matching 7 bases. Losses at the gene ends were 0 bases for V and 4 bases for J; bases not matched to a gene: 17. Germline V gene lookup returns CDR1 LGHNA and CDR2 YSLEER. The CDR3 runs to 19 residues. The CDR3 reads CASSQDVVVVAGGTYGYTF. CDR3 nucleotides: TGCGCCAGCAGCCAAGACGTGGTTGTAGTGGCAGGGGGGACCTATGGCTACACCTTC.

CDR3 loop: CASQGAREQYF. As DNA, the CDR3 is TGTGCCAGTCAGGGGGCGCGTGAGCAGTACTTC. The genes are TRBV19 and TRBJ2-7; the match to TRBD1 covers 8 bases. This CDR3 spans 11 amino acids. J gave up 7 bases and V 8 bases, and 4 bases lay outside the gene matches. The germline gives CDR1 LNHDA, CDR2 SQIVND (reference sequence).

For the CDR3, the DNA is TGCGCCAGCAGCTTGGCAGGGGGCCAAGAGACCCAGTACTTC. As protein: CASSLAGGQETQYF. The V call is TRBV5-1, the J call TRBJ2-5, with 7 nucleotides matching TRBD1. Losses at the gene ends were 0 bases for V and 1 base for J; bases not matched to a gene: 0. The CDR3 length is 14 residues. Germline V lookup: CDR1 SGHRS, CDR2 YFSETQ.

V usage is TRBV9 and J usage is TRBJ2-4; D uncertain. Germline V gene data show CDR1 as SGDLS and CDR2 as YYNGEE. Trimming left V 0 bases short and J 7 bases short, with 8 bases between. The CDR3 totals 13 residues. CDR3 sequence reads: CASSVGQDNIQYF. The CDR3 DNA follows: TGTGCCAGCAGCGTAGGCCAGGATAACATTCAGTACTTC.

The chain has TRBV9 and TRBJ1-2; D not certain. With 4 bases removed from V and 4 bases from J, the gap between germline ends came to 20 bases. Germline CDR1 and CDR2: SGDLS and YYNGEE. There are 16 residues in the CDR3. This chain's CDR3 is CASSPSGEGESYGYTF. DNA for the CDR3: TGTGCCAGCAGCCCGTCAGGTGAGGGCGAAAGCTATGGCTACACCTTC.

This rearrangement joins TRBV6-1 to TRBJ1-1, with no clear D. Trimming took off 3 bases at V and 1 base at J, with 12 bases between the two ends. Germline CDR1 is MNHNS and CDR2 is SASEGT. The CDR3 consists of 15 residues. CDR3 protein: CASSEEGATNTEAFF. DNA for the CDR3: TGTGCCAGCAGTGAGGAGGGAGCCACGAACACTGAAGCTTTCTTT.

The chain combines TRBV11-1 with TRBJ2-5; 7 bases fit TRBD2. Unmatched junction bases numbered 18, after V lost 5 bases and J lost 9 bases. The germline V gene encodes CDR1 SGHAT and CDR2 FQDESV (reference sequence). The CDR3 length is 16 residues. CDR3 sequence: CASSLAGWREKWPQYF. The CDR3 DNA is TGTGCCAGCAGCCTCGCGGGGTGGCGGGAGAAGTGGCCCCAGTACTTC.

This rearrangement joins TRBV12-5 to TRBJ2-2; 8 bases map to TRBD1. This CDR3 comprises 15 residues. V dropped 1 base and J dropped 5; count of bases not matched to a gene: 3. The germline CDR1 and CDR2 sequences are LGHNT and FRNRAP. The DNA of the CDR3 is TGTGCTAGTGGTTTGGGACAGGGGATAACCGGGGAGCTGTTTTTT. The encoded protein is CASGLGQGITGELFF. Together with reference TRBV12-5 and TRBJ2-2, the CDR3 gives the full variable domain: DARVTQTPRHKVTEMGQEVTMRCQPILGHNTVFWYRQTMMQGLELLAYFRNRAPLDDSGMPKDRFSAEMPDATLATLKIQPSEPRDSAVYFCASGLGQGITGELFFGEGSRLTVL.

The CDR3 coding sequence is TGTGCCAGCAGTTACTCTCGACTGGAGAACACTGAAGCTTTCTTT. It translates to CASSYSRLENTEAFF. The chain carries TRBV6-5 and TRBJ1-1; D is ambiguous. The CDR3 runs 15 residues. V was pared by 0 bases and J by 1 base, with 9 bases between. Germline assignment: CDR1 MNHEY and CDR2 SVGAGI.

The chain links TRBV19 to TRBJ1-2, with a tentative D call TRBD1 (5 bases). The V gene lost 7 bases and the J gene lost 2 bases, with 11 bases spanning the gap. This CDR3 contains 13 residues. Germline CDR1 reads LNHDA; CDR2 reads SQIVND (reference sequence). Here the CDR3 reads CASTGNRNYGYTF. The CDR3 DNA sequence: TGTGCCAGTACAGGGAACAGGAACTATGGCTACACCTTC.

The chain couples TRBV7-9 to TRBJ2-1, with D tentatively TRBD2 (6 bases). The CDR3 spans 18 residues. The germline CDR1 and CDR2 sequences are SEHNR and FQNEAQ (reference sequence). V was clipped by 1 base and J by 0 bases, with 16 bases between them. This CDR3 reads CASSLGGLGGISYNEQFF. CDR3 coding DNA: TGTGCCAGCAGCTTAGGAGGTCTAGGCGGGATCTCCTACAATGAGCAGTTCTTC. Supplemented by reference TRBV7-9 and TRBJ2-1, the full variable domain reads DTGVSQNPRHKITKRGQNVTFRCDPISEHNRLYWYRQTLGQGPEFLTYFQNEAQLEKSRLLSDRFSAERPKGSFSTLEIQRTEQGDSAMYLCASSLGGLGGISYNEQFFGPGTRLTVL.

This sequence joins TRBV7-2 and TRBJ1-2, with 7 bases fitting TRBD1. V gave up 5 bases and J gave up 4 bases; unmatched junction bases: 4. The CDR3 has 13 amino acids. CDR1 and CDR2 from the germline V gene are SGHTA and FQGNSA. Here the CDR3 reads CASSEGQPYGYTF. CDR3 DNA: TGTGCCAGCAGCGAGGGACAGCCCTATGGCTACACCTTC.

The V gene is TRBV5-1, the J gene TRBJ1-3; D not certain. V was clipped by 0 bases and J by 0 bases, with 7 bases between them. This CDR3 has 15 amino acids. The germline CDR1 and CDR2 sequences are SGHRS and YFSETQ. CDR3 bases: TGCGCCAGCAGCTTGGGGGCGAACTCTGGAAACACCATATATTTT. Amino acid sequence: CASSLGANSGNTIYF.

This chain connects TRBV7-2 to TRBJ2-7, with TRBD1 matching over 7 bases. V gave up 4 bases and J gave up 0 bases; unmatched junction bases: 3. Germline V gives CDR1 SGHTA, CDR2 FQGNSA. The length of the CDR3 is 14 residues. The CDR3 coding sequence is TGTGCCAGCAGCTCGGACAGGACCTCCTACGAGCAGTACTTC. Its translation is CASSSDRTSYEQYF.

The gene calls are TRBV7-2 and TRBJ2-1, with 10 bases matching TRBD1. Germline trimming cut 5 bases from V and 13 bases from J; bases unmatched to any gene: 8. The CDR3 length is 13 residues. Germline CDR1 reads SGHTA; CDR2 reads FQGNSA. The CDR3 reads CASSQGTGARQFF. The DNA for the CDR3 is TGTGCCAGCAGCCAGGGGACAGGGGCCCGTCAGTTCTTC.

CDR3 sequence (DNA): TGTGCCAGCTCACCAGGGGCGAGCTCCTACGAGCAGTACTTC. Protein: CASSPGASSYEQYF. The V call is TRBV18, the J call TRBJ2-7; a possible D gene is TRBD1 (5 bases). This CDR3 has 14 residues. Trimming cost V 2 bases and J 0 bases, with 8 bases left between them. The germline gives CDR1 KGHSH, CDR2 LQKENI.

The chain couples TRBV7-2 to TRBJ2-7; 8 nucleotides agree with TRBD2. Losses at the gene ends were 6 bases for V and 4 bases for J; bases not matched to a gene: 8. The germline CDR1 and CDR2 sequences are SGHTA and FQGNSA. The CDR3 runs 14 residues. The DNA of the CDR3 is TGTGCCAGCAGACAAACTAGCGGCCCTTACGAGCAGTACTTC. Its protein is CASRQTSGPYEQYF. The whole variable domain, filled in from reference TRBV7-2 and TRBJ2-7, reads GAGVSQSPSNKVTEKGKDVELRCDPISGHTALYWYRQSLGQGLEFLIYFQGNSAPDKSGLPSDRFSAERTGGSVSTLTIQRTQQEDSAVYLCASRQTSGPYEQYFGPGTRLTVT.

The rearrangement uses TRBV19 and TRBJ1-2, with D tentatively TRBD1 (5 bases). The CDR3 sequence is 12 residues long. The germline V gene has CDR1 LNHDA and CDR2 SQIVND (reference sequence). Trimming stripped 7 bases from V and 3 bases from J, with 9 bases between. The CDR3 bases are TGTGCCAGTACCAGGGAAGACTATGGCTACACCTTC. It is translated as CASTREDYGYTF.

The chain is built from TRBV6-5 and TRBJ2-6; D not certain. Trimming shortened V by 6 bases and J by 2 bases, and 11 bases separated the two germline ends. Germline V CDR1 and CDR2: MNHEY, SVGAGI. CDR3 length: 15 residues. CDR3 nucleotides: TGTGCCAGCAGCCAACGGTTGGCTGGGGCCAACGTCCTGACTTTC. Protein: CASSQRLAGANVLTF.

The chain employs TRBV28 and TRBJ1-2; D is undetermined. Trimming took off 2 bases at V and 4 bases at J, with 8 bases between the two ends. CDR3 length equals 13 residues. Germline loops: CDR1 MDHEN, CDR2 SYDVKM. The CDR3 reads CASSLGGLYGYTF. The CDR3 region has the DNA TGTGCCAGCAGTTTAGGAGGGCTCTATGGCTACACCTTC.

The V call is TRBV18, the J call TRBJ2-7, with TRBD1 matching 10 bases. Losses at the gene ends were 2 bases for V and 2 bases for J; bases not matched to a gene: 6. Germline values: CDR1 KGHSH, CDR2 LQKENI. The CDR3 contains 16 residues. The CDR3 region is CASSPYPGTGAYEQYF. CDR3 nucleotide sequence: TGTGCCAGCTCACCATACCCCGGGACAGGGGCCTACGAGCAGTACTTC.

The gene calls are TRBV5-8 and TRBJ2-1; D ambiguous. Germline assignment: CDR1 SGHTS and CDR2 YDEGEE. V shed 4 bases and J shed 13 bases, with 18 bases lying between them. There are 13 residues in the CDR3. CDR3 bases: TGTGCCAGCAGCAAGAATGCGGCCCTCCACCAGTTCTTC. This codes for CASSKNAALHQFF.

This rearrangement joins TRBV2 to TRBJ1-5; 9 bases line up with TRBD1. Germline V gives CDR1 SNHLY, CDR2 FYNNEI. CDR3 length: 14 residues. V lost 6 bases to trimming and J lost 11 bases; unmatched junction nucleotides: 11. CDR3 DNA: TGTGCCAGCAGGGGACAGGGCCATAATAACGCCCAGCATTTT. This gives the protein CASRGQGHNNAQHF.

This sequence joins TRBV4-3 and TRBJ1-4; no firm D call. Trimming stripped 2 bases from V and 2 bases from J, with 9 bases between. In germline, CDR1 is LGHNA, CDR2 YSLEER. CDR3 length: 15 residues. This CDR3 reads CASSQKTATNEKLFF. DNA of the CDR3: TGCGCCAGCAGCCAAAAAACAGCTACTAATGAAAAACTGTTTTTT.

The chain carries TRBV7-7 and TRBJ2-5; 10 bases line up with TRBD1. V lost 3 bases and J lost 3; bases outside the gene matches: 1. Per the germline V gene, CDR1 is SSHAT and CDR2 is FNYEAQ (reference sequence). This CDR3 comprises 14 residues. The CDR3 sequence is CASSFGTGEETQYF. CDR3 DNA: TGTGCCAGCAGCTTCGGGACAGGGGAAGAGACCCAGTACTTC.

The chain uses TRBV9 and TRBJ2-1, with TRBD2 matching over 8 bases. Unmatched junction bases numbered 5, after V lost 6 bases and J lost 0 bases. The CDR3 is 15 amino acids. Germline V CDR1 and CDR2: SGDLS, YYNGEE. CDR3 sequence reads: CASTPGGFSYNEQFF. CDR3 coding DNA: TGTGCCAGCACGCCGGGAGGGTTCTCCTACAATGAGCAGTTCTTC. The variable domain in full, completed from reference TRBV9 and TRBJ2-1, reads DSGVTQTPKHLITATGQRVTLRCSPRSGDLSVYWYQQSLDQGLQFLIQYYNGEERAKGNILERFSAQQFPDLHSELNLSSLELGDSALYFCASTPGGFSYNEQFFGPGTRLTVL.

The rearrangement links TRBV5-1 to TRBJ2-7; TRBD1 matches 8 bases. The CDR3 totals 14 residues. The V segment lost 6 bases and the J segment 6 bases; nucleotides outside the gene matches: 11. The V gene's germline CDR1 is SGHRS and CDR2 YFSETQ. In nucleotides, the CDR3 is TGCGCCAGCACCCAATCGGACAGGGAGAGCGAGCAGTACTTC. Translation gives CASTQSDRESEQYF.

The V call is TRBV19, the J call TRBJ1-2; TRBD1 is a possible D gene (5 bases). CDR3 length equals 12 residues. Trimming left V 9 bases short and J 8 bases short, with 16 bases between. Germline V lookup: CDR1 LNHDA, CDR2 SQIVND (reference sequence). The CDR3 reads CASTGVRIGYTF. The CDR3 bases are TGTGCCAGCACGGGGGTTCGGATCGGCTACACCTTC.

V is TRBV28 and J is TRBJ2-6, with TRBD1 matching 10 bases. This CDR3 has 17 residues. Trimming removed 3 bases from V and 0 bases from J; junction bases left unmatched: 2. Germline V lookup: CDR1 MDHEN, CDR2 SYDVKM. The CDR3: CASSLWTGGSGANVLTF. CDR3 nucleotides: TGTGCCAGCAGTTTGTGGACAGGGGGCTCTGGGGCCAACGTCCTGACTTTC. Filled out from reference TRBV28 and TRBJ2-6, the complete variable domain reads DVKVTQSSRYLVKRTGEKVFLECVQDMDHENMFWYRQDPGLGLRLIYFSYDVKMKEKGDIPEGYSVSREKKERFSLILESASTNQTSMYLCASSLWTGGSGANVLTFGAGSRLTVL.

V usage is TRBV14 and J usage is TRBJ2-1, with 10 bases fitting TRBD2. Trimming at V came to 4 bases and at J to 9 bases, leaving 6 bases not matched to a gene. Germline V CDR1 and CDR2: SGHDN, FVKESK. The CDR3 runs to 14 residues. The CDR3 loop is CASSRGLALSEQFF. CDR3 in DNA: TGTGCCAGCAGCCGGGGACTAGCGCTGAGTGAGCAGTTCTTC.